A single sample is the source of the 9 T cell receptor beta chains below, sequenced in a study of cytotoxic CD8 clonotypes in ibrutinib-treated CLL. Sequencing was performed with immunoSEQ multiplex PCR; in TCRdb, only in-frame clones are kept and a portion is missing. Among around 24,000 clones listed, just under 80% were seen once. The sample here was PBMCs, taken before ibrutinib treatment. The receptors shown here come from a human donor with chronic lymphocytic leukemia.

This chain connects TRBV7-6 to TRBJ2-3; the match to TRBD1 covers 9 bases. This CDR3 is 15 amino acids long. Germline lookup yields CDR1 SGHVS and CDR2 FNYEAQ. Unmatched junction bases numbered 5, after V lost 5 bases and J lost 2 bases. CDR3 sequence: CASSQRTGVTDTQYF. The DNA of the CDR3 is TGTGCCAGCAGCCAACGGACAGGGGTCACAGATACGCAGTATTTT.

The CDR3 here is CASSYSRREEEPQHF. The CDR3 coding sequence is TGTGCCAGCAGTTACTCAAGGAGGGAGGAGGAGCCCCAGCATTTT. This chain joins TRBV6-6 and TRBJ1-5; D remains unclear. The CDR3 consists of 15 residues. V was shortened by 0 bases and J by 8 bases, with 14 bases between the two germline ends. Germline V CDR1 and CDR2: MNHNY, SVGAGI (reference sequence).

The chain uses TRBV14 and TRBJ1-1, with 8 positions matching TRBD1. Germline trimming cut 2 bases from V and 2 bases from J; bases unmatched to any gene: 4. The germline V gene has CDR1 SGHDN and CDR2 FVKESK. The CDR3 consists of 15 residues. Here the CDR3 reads CASSQRTGRNTEAFF. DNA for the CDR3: TGTGCCAGCAGCCAACGGACAGGGCGCAACACTGAAGCTTTCTTT.

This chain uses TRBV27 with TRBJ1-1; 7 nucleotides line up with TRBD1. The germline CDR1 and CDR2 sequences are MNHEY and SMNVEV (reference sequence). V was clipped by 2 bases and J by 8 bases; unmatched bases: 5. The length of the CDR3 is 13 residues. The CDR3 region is CASSLDREREAFF. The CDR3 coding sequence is TGTGCCAGCAGTTTAGACAGGGAAAGGGAAGCTTTCTTT.

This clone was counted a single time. The CDR3 nucleotides read TGTGCCAGCGGGGGGGCAGATAACACCATATATTTT. This translates into CASGGADNTIYF. The rearrangement uses TRBV6-5 and TRBJ1-3; weak D call: TRBD1 (6 bases). There are 12 residues in the CDR3. Deletions cut 8 bases from V and 7 bases from J, with 12 bases between. CDR1 and CDR2 from the germline V gene are MNHEY and SVGAGI.

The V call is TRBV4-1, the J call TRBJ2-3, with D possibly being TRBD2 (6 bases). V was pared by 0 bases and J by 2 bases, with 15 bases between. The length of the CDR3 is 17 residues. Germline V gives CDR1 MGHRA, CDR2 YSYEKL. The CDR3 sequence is CASSQDGGSGYTDTQYF. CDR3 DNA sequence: TGCGCCAGCAGCCAAGATGGGGGTAGCGGATACACAGATACGCAGTATTTT.

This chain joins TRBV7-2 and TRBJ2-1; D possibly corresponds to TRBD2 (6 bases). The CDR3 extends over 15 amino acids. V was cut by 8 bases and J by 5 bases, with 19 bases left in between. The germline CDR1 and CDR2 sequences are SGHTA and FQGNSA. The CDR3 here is CASWDLWDRNNEQFF. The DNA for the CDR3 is TGTGCCAGCTGGGACTTGTGGGATCGGAACAATGAGCAGTTCTTC.

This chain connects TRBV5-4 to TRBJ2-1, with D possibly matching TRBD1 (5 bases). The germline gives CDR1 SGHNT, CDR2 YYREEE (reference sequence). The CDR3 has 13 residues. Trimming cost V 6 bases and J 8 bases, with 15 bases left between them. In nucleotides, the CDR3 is TGTGCCAGCACCCACGTGGACAACGATGAGCAGTTCTTC. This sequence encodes CASTHVDNDEQFF.

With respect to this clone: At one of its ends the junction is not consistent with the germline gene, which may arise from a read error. In DNA, the CDR3 is TGTGCCAGCAACTTGGTTTATGGCTACACCTTC. Translated, it gives CASNLVYGYTF. This chain connects TRBV5-8 to TRBJ1-2, with D unresolved. CDR1 is SGHTS and CDR2 is YDEGEE in the germline V gene. CDR3 length: 11 amino acids. The whole variable domain, filled in from reference TRBV5-8 and TRBJ1-2, reads EAGVTQSPTHLIKTRGQQATLRCSPISGHTSVYWYQQALGLGLQFLLWYDEGEERNRGNFPPRFSGRQFPNYSSELNVNALELEDSALYLCASNLVYGYTFGSGTRLTVV.